Reported below is one TCR beta chain. The antigen is not known. All patients experienced relapse after autologous stem cell transplantation, and brentuximab vedotin exposure was variable. This sample was included in a study of PD-1 blockade in classical Hodgkin lymphoma. Germline V CDR1 and CDR2: SGDLS, YYNGEE. V was shortened by 3 bases and J by 13 bases, with 16 bases between the two germline ends. The CDR3 runs to 12 residues. Findings and limits, study-wide: Newly diagnosed patients were reported to start with lower TCR diversity than healthy donors. At C4D1, TCR diversity had climbed significantly for CD4+ cells, though not for CD8+ cells. Reasons behind the repertoire differences stay unclear, perhaps disease activity or earlier therapy.

Produced via immunoSEQ multiplex PCR; TCRdb's table is partial and in-frame only. The data hold about 72,000 clones, with 93% observed a single time. This TCR was recovered from a human donor with classical Hodgkin lymphoma. The V and J genes are TRBV9 and TRBJ1-1, with no clear D. The sample consisted of peripheral blood mononuclear cells (PBMCs), taken at baseline. CDR3 sequence (DNA): TGTGCCAGCAGCGGAGATCCCCATGAGCTTTTCTTT. Amino acid sequence: CASSGDPHELFF.